The 8 T cell receptor beta chains presented below share a single source sample, sequenced in a study of blood T cell repertoires in COVID-19. Assay: immunoSEQ multiplex PCR; the TCRdb copy retains only in-frame clones and omits some. The table shows about 270,000 clones, with 81% occurring only once. The sequencing sample was made of peripheral blood. These receptors all stem from a woman aged 60 to 75 with active or convalescent COVID-19.

The V call is TRBV7-9, the J call TRBJ1-1; D remains unclear. V gave up 3 bases and J gave up 2 bases, with 10 bases separating them. CDR1 SEHNR and CDR2 FQNEAQ come from the germline V gene (reference sequence). This CDR3 is built from 14 residues. CDR3 sequence (DNA): TGTGCCAGCAGCTTGGGAGGGCAAAACACTGAAGCTTTCTTT. It yields the protein CASSLGGQNTEAFF.

The chain carries TRBV19 and TRBJ1-1, with 7 bases aligning to TRBD1. Germline CDR1 LNHDA, CDR2 SQIVND (reference sequence). V dropped 4 bases and J dropped 3; count of bases not matched to a gene: 5. The CDR3 spans 14 residues. CDR3 sequence (DNA): TGTGCCAGTAGTACCACTACAGGGGACACTGAAGCTTTCTTT. Translated, it gives CASSTTTGDTEAFF.

The chain employs TRBV3-1 (or the pseudogene TRBV3-2) and TRBJ1-1, with D unresolved. Germline V gives CDR1 LGHDT, CDR2 YNNKEL (reference sequence). This CDR3 has 11 residues. Trimming took off 7 bases at V and 7 bases at J, with 10 bases between the two ends. The CDR3 is CASTGAGEAFF. Written as DNA, the CDR3 is TGTGCCAGCACGGGAGCAGGTGAAGCTTTCTTT.

This clone appeared a few times. The V call is TRBV7-2, the J call TRBJ2-1, with 11 positions matching TRBD2. The germline CDR1 and CDR2 sequences are SGHTA and FQGNSA. The CDR3 spans 16 residues. Trimming removed 1 base from V and 6 bases from J; junction bases left unmatched: 5. The CDR3: CASSLVAGGPLNEQFF. CDR3 coding DNA: TGTGCCAGCAGCTTAGTAGCGGGGGGGCCACTCAATGAGCAGTTCTTC.

The chain carries TRBV2 and TRBJ2-7; maybe TRBD2 (6 bases). Trimming took 1 base from V and 3 from J, leaving 10 bases between them. This CDR3 has 14 residues. CDR1 SNHLY and CDR2 FYNNEI come from the germline V gene. CDR3 sequence: CASSEGEEGYEQYF. CDR3 in DNA: TGTGCCAGCAGTGAAGGGGAGGAGGGCTACGAGCAGTACTTC.

The gene calls are TRBV23-1 and TRBJ2-7, with TRBD2 matching over 12 bases. TRBV23-1 has ORF status, its function being uncertain. The CDR3 extends over 20 amino acids. Trimming removed 0 bases from V and 3 bases from J; junction bases left unmatched: 15. CDR3 in amino acids: CASSQSEHITSGGLFYEQYF. CDR3 coding DNA: TGCGCCAGCAGTCAATCGGAGCACATTACTAGCGGGGGGTTATTCTACGAGCAGTACTTC.

The sample holds a few counts of this clone. The V and J genes are TRBV2 and TRBJ2-7, with 9 positions matching TRBD1. The CDR3 is made up of 14 amino acids. The germline gives CDR1 SNHLY, CDR2 FYNNEI. V was pared by 4 bases and J by 2 bases, with 3 bases of the junction left unmatched. The CDR3 DNA reads as TGTGCCAGCAGTGGGACAGGGGTTCCCTACGAGCAGTACTTC. This translates into CASSGTGVPYEQYF.

In its sample, this clone was seen once. The J gene is TRBJ1-2, the V gene TRBV19; possible D gene TRBD1, 6 bases. The germline V and J ends were trimmed by 0 bases and 8 bases, with 13 bases remaining between them. Per the germline V gene, CDR1 is LNHDA and CDR2 is SQIVND (reference sequence). The CDR3 runs 14 residues. CDR3 loop: CASSIDREGVGYTF. The CDR3 region has the DNA TGTGCCAGTAGTATAGATCGCGAGGGGGTCGGCTACACCTTC.